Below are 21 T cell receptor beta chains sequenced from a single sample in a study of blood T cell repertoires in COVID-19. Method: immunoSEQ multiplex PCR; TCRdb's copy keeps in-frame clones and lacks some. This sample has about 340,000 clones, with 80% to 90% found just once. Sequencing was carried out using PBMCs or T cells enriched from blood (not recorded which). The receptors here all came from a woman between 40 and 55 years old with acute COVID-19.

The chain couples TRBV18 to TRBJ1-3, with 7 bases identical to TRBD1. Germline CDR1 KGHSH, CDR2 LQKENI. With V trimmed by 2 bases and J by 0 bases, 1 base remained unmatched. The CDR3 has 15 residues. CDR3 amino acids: CASSPNRGSGNTIYF. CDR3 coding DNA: TGTGCCAGCTCACCAAACAGGGGCTCTGGAAACACCATATATTTT. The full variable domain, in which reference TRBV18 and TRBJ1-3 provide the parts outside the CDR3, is NAGVMQNPRHLVRRRGQEARLRCSPMKGHSHVYWYRQLPEEGLKFMVYLQKENIIDESGMPKERFSAEFPKEGPSILRIQQVVRGDSAAYFCASSPNRGSGNTIYFGEGSWLTVV.

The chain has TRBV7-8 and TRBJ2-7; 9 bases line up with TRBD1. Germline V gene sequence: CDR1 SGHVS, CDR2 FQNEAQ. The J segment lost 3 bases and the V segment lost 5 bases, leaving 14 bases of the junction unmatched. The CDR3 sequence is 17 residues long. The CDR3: CASSTRLPGQGNYEQYF. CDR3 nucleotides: TGTGCCAGCAGCACACGATTACCGGGACAGGGCAACTACGAGCAGTACTTC.

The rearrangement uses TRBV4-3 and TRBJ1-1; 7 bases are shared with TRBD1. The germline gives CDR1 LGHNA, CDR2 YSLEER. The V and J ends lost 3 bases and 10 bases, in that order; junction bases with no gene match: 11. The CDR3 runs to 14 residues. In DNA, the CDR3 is TGCGCCAGCAGCCAGGAGAAGACAGGGATGAGAGCTTTCTTT. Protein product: CASSQEKTGMRAFF.

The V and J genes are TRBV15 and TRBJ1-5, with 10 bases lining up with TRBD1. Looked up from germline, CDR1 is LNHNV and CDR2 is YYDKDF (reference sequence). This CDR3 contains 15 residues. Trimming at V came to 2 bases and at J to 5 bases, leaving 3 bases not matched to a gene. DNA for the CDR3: TGTGCCACCAGCAGACCTGGGACAGGGGATCAGCCCCAGCATTTT. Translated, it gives CATSRPGTGDQPQHF.

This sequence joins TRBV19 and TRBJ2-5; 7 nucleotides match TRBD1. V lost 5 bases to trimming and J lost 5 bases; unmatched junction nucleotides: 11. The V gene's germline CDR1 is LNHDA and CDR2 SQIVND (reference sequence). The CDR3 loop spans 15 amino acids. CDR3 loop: CASSGRDSVWETQYF. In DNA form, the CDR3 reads TGTGCCAGTAGTGGCCGGGACAGCGTATGGGAGACCCAGTACTTC.

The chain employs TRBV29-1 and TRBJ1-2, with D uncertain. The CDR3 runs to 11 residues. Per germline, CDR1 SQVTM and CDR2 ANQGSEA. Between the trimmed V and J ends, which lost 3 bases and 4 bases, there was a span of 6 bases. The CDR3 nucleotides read TGCAGCGTTGAGGTCGGCTATGGCTACACCTTC. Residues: CSVEVGYGYTF. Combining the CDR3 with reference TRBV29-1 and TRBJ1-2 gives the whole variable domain SAVISQKPSRDICQRGTSLTIQCQVDSQVTMMFWYRQQPGQSLTLIATANQGSEATYESGFVIDKFPISRPNLTFSTLTVSNMSPEDSSIYLCSVEVGYGYTFGSGTRLTVV.

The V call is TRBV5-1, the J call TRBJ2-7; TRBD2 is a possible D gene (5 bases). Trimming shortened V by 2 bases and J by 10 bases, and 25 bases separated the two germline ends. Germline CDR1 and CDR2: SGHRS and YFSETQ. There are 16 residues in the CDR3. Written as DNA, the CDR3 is TGCGCCAGCAGCTTCGGGGATTCCCCCCTCGCAGTCACCCAGTACTTC. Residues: CASSFGDSPLAVTQYF.

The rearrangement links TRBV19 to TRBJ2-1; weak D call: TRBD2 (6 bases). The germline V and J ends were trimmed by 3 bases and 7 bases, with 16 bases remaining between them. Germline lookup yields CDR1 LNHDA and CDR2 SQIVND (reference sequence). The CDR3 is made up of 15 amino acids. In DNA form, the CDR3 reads TGTGCCAGTAGTATCCGGACTATTTTTAGGAATGAGCAGTTCTTC. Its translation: CASSIRTIFRNEQFF.

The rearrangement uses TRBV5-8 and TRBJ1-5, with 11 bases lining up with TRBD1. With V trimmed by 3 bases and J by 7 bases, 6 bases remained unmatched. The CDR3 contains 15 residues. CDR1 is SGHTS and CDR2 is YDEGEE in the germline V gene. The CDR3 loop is CASSWGQGDRQPQHF. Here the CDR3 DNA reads TGTGCCAGCAGCTGGGGACAGGGGGACAGACAGCCCCAGCATTTT.

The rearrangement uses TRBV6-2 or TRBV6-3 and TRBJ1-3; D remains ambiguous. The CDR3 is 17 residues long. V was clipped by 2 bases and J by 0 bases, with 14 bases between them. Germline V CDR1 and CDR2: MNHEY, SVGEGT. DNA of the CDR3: TGTGCCAGCAGTTACCCAGGACGGAGGAACTCTGGAAACACCATATATTTT. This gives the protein CASSYPGRRNSGNTIYF.

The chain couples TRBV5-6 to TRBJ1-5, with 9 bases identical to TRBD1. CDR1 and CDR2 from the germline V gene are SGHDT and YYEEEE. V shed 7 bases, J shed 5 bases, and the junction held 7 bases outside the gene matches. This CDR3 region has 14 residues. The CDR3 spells CASSRDRADQPQHF. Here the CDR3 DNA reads TGTGCCAGCTCCCGGGACAGGGCCGATCAGCCCCAGCATTTT.

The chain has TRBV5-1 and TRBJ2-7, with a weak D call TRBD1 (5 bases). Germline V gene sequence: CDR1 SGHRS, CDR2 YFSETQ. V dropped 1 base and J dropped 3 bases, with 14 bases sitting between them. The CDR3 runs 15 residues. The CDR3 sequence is CASSLNAGIGYEQYF. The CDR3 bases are TGCGCCAGCAGCTTGAATGCAGGGATAGGCTACGAGCAGTACTTC. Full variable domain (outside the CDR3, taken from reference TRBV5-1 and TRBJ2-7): KAGVTQTPRYLIKTRGQQVTLSCSPISGHRSVSWYQQTPGQGLQFLFEYFSETQRNKGNFPGRFSGRQFSNSRSEMNVSTLELGDSALYLCASSLNAGIGYEQYFGPGTRLTVT.

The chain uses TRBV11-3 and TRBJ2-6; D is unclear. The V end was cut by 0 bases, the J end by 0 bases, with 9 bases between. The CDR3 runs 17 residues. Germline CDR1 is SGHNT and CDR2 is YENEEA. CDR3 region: CASSLDPRISGANVLTF. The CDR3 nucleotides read TGTGCCAGCAGCTTAGATCCCAGGATCTCTGGGGCCAACGTCCTGACTTTC. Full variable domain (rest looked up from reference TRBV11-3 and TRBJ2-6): EAGVVQSPRYKIIEKKQPVAFWCNPISGHNTLYWYLQNLGQGPELLIRYENEEAVDDSQLPKDRFSAERLKGVDSTLKIQPAELGDSAVYLCASSLDPRISGANVLTFGAGSRLTVL.

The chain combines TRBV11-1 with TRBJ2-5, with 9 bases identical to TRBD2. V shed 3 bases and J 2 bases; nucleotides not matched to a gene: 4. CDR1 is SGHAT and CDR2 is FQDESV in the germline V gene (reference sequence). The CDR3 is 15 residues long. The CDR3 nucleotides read TGTGCCAGCAGCTTGTTTAGCGGGAGACAAGAGACCCAGTACTTC. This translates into CASSLFSGRQETQYF.

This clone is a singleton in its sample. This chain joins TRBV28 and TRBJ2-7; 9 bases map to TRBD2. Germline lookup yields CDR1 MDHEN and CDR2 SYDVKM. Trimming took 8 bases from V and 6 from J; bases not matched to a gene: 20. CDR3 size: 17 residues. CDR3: CASRVGGAGGSRSEQYF. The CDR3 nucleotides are TGTGCCAGCCGAGTGGGGGGAGCGGGAGGCAGTAGGAGCGAGCAGTACTTC. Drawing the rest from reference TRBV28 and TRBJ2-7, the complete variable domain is DVKVTQSSRYLVKRTGEKVFLECVQDMDHENMFWYRQDPGLGLRLIYFSYDVKMKEKGDIPEGYSVSREKKERFSLILESASTNQTSMYLCASRVGGAGGSRSEQYFGPGTRLTVT.

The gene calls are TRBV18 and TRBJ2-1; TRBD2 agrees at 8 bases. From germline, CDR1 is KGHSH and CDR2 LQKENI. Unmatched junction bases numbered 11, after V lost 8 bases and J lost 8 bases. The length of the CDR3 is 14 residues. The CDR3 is CASTKPSGGHEQFF. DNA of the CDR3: TGTGCCAGCACCAAACCAAGCGGGGGTCATGAGCAGTTCTTC.

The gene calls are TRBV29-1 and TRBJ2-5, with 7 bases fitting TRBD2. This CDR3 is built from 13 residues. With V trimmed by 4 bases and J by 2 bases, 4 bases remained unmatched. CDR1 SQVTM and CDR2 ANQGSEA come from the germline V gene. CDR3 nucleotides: TGCAGCGTTGCGGGGGGTCCACAAGAGACCCAGTACTTC. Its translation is CSVAGGPQETQYF.

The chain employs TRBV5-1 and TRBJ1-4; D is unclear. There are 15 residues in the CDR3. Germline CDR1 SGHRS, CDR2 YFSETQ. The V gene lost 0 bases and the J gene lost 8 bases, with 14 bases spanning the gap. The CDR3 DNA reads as TGCGCCAGCAGCTTGGCCGCGGTGACGGGGGAAAAACTGTTTTTT. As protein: CASSLAAVTGEKLFF.

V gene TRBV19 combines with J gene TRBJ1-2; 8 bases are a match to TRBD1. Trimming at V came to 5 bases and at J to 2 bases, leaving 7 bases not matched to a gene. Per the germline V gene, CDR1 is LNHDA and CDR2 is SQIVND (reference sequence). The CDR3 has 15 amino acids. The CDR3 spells CASSPGTGENYGYTF. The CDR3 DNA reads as TGTGCCAGTAGTCCCGGGACAGGTGAAAACTATGGCTACACCTTC.

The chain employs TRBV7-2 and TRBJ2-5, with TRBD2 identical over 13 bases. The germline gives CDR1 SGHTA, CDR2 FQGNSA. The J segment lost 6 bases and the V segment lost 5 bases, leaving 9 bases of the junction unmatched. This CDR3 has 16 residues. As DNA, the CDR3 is TGTGCCAGCAGCACCCGACTAGCGGGAGGTGTACAGACCCAGTACTTC. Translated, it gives CASSTRLAGGVQTQYF. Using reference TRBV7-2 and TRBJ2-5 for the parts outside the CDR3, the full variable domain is GAGVSQSPSNKVTEKGKDVELRCDPISGHTALYWYRQSLGQGLEFLIYFQGNSAPDKSGLPSDRFSAERTGGSVSTLTIQRTQQEDSAVYLCASSTRLAGGVQTQYFGPGTRLLVL.

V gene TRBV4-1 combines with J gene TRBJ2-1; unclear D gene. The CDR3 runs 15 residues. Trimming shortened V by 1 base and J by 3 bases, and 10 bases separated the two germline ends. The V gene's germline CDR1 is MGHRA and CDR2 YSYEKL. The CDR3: CASSQVGMSYNEQFF. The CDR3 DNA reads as TGCGCCAGCAGCCAAGTCGGTATGAGCTACAATGAGCAGTTCTTC.